This TCR beta chain comes out of a study of post-analysis software for immune sequencing data. Overall study context: Relapsing-remitting, secondary progressive and progressive-relapsing multiple sclerosis courses were included.

Turning to this clonotype: Its antigen is still unknown.

V lost 10 bases to trimming and J lost 5 bases; unmatched junction nucleotides: 16. The CDR3 covers 15 residues. Germline CDR1 MNHEY, CDR2 SVGEGT. Study-level results: Controls' normalized Chao1 diversity significantly exceeded that of multiple sclerosis patients. Among 5 or 6 TRBV segments more frequent in patients than controls were TRBV5-6, TRBV5-1 and TRBV20-1.

Unique molecular identifiers were carried by the TCR beta cDNA libraries. TCRdb reanalysed the PCR reads using MiXCR and keeps one entry per CDR3 protein. The sample shows roughly 870,000 distinct CDR3 sequences, around 53% of them seen only once. The V call is TRBV6-2 or TRBV6-3, the J call TRBJ1-1, with 7 bases identical to TRBD1. The TCR originated in a girl aged 5 to 17 with multiple sclerosis. Sequenced: blood. The CDR3 DNA sequence: TGTGCCATAACCGCCGGCCGGGACAGTAGAACTGAAGCTTTCTTT. Residues: CAITAGRDSRTEAFF.